There are many counts of the clone carrying this T cell receptor beta chain. Stable disease denoted Graves' hyperthyroidism without ophthalmopathy progression within 18 months. This record belongs to a study of T cells in Graves' hyperthyroidism and ophthalmopathy. Per germline, CDR1 SGHVS and CDR2 FNYEAQ. Unmatched junction bases numbered 5, after V lost 2 bases and J lost 3 bases. The length of the CDR3 is 15 residues. TCR beta CDR3 sequences were amplified from RNA transcripts. First-round RT-PCR of the TCR CDR3 relied on the HTBI primer set. Each CDR3 protein is one row after TCRdb ran MiXCR on the multiplex PCR reads. Here the sample spans approximately 740,000 distinct CDR3 sequences, around 15% being singletons.

The rearrangement joins TRBV7-6 to TRBJ2-7; 9 bases align to TRBD2. The material sequenced was blood. The clonotype originates from a woman under 30 with Graves' hyperthyroidism. The DNA of the CDR3 is TGTGCCAGCAGCTTAACCGGACTAGCGAGCTACGAGCAGTACTTC. Residues: CASSLTGLASYEQYF.